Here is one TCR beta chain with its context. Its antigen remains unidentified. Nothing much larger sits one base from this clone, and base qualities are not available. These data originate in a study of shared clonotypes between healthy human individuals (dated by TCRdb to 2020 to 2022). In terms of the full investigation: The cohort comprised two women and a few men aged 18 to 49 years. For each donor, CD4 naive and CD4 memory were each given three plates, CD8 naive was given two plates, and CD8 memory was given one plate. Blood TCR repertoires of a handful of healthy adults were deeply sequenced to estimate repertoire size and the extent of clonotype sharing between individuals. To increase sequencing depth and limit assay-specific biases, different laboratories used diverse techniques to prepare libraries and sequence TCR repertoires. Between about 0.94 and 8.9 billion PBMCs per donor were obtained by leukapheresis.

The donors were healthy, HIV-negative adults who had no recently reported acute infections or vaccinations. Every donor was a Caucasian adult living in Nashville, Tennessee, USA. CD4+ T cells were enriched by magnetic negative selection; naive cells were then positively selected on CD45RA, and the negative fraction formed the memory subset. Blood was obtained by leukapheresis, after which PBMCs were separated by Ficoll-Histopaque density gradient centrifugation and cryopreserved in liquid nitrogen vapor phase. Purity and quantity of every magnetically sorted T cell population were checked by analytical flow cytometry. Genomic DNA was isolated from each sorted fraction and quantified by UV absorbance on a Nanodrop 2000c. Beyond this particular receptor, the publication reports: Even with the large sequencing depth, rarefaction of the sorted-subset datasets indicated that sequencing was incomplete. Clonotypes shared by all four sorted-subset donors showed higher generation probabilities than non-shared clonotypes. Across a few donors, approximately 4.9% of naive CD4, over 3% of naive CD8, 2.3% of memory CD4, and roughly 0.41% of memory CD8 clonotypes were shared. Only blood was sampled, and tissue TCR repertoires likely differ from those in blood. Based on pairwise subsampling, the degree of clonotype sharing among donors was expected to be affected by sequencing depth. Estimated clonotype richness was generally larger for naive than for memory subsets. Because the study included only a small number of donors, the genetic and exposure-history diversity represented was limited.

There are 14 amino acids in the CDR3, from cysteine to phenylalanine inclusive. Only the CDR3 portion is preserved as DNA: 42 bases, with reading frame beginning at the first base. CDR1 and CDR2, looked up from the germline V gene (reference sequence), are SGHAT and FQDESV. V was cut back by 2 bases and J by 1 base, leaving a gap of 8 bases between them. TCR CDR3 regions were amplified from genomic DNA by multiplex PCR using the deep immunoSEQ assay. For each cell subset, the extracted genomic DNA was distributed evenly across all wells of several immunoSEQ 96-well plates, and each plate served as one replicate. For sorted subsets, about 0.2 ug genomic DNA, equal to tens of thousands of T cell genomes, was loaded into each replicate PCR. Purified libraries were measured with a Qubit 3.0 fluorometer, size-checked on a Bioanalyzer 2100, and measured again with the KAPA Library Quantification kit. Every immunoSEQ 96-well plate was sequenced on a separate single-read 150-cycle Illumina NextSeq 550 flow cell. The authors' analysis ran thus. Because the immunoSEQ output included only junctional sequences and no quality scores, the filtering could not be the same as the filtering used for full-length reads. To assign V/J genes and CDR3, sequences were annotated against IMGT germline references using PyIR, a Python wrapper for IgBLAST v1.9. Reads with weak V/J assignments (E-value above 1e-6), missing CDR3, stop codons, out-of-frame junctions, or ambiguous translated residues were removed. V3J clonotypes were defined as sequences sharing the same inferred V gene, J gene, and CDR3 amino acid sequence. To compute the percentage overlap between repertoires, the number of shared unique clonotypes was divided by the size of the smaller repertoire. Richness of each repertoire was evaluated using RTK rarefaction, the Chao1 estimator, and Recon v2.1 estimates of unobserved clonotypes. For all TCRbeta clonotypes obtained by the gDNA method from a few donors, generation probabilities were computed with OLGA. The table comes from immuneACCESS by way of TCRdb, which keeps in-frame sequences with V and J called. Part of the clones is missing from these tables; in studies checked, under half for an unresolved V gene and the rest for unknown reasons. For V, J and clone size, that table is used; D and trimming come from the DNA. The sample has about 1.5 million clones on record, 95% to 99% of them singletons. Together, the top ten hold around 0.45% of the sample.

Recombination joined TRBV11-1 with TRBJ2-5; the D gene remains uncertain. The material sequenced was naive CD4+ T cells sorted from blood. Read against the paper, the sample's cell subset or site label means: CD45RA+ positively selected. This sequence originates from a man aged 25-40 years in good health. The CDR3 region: CASSLTAPQETQYF. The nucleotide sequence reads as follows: TGTGCCAGCAGCTTAACGGCGCCCCAAGAGACCCAGTACTTC.